Shown below are 4 T cell receptor beta chains from a single sample sequenced in a study of OX40 agonist ivuxolimab in advanced cancers. TCRdb's table, derived via immunoSEQ multiplex PCR, lists solely in-frame clones and lacks some. Of nearly 50,000 clones listed, 80% to 90% were seen once; the top ten hold roughly 48%. Sequenced here: CD4+ or CD8+ T cells sorted from blood, sampled in a trial of the OX40 agonist ivuxolimab. The receptors derive from an adult with an advanced solid tumor such as melanoma, head and neck, liver or kidney cancer.

The count of this clone is one. This chain connects TRBV11-2 to TRBJ1-1; D not resolved. Germline CDR1 and CDR2: SGHAT and FQNNGV. Between the trimmed V and J ends, which lost 5 bases and 4 bases, there was a span of 14 bases. The CDR3 has 14 residues. The CDR3 reads CASSLGGIGTEAFF. Here the CDR3 DNA reads TGTGCCAGCAGCCTAGGCGGGATTGGCACTGAAGCTTTCTTT.

V is TRBV4-2 and J is TRBJ1-2; perhaps TRBD1 as D (6 bases). Germline V lookup: CDR1 LGHNA, CDR2 YNFKEQ. V was shortened by 0 bases and J by 5 bases, with 13 bases between the two germline ends. CDR3 length: 15 residues. CDR3 in amino acids: CASSQDPGVDYGYTF. Written as DNA, the CDR3 is TGTGCCAGCAGCCAAGATCCAGGGGTAGATTATGGCTACACCTTC.

The chain carries TRBV4-1 and TRBJ2-1; 9 positions agree with TRBD2. V gave up 2 bases and J gave up 4 bases; unmatched junction bases: 9. The CDR3 contains 17 residues. The germline gives CDR1 MGHRA, CDR2 YSYEKL. The CDR3 sequence: CASSQTTAGGRYNEQFF. The DNA of the CDR3 is TGCGCCAGCAGCCAAACCACAGCGGGGGGCAGATACAATGAGCAGTTCTTC.

V and J are TRBV25-1 and TRBJ1-5; D unclear. CDR3 length: 13 residues. Germline CDR1 and CDR2: MGHDK and SYGVNS. V dropped 8 bases and J dropped 0 bases, with 8 bases sitting between them. The CDR3 bases are TGTGCCAGCGGAGAATATAGCAATCAGCCCCAGCATTTT. This sequence encodes CASGEYSNQPQHF.